Each of the 29 T cell receptor beta chains below was sequenced from the same sample in a study of T-cell reconstitution after alpha-beta-depleted transplantation in children (dated by TCRdb to 2016 to 2018). Receptor amplification or capture employed PCR. Sequencing instrument: Illumina HiSeq 2500. TCR libraries were prepared with molecular barcoding, using unique molecular identifiers to normalize TCRbeta repertoire quantification. TCRdb's own reprocessing of the public reads used fastp at Q25 and MiXCR and kept productive beta chains. Entries are consolidated by CDR3 protein sequence, retaining the most common genes and DNA. The sample table shows some 300,000 distinct CDR3 sequences, and about 9.3% are seen once. 2% to 3% of the sample is taken by the ten largest. This material consisted of PBMCs from the stem cell graft donor, taken from the stem cell graft. All receptors come from a human donor who donated a stem cell graft to a child with acute lymphoblastic leukemia.

Many counts were recorded for this clonotype. The V and J genes are TRBV4-1 and TRBJ1-5, with D unclear. Germline lookup yields CDR1 MGHRA and CDR2 YSYEKL. The V and J ends lost 4 bases and 2 bases respectively, with 12 bases between them. The CDR3 contains 15 residues. The CDR3 DNA reads as TGCGCCAGCAGCCTCGAGGGCGCACGCAATCAGCCCCAGCATTTT. Its translation is CASSLEGARNQPQHF.

In this sample, this clonotype turned up a few times. The chain carries TRBV19 and TRBJ1-1, with unresolved D. CDR1 is LNHDA and CDR2 is SQIVND in the germline V gene (reference sequence). The CDR3 length is 14 residues. Deletions cut 5 bases from V and 7 bases from J, with 17 bases between. DNA of the CDR3: TGTGCCAGTAGTGAAGGCCACTACTCCGGTGAAGCTTTCTTT. It specifies CASSEGHYSGEAFF.

The chain couples TRBV7-9 to TRBJ2-3, with 7 bases aligning to TRBD1. The CDR3 is 17 residues long. After removal of 4 bases from V and 5 bases from J, the junction contained 15 bases not matched to a gene. Germline lookup yields CDR1 SEHNR and CDR2 FQNEAQ (reference sequence). The CDR3 sequence is CASSYPVGQGELDTQYF. The CDR3 DNA follows: TGTGCCAGCAGCTACCCCGTGGGGCAGGGGGAATTAGATACGCAGTATTTT.

This clonotype came up many times. The chain joins TRBV20-1 to TRBJ2-4, with 11 bases fitting TRBD1. Germline CDR1 reads DFQATT; CDR2 reads SNEGSKA (reference sequence). V shed 5 bases and J 0 bases; nucleotides not matched to a gene: 3. CDR3 length: 15 amino acids. The CDR3 here is CSALDRGLAKNIQYF. CDR3 sequence (DNA): TGCAGTGCTCTGGACAGGGGGCTAGCCAAAAACATTCAGTACTTC.

This clonotype was counted a few times. The CDR3 DNA follows: TGTGCCAGCACCTCCCGAGGGACCTATGGCTACACCTTC. Its protein is CASTSRGTYGYTF. The chain couples TRBV7-9 to TRBJ1-2; D might be TRBD1 (5 bases). V was shortened by 7 bases and J by 4 bases, with 13 bases between the two germline ends. From germline, CDR1 is SEHNR and CDR2 FQNEAQ (reference sequence). The CDR3 has 13 amino acids. The full variable domain, rest sourced from reference TRBV7-9 and TRBJ1-2, is DTGVSQNPRHKITKRGQNVTFRCDPISEHNRLYWYRQTLGQGPEFLTYFQNEAQLEKSRLLSDRFSAERPKGSFSTLEIQRTEQGDSAMYLCASTSRGTYGYTFGSGTRLTVV.

This clonotype has a count of ten or more. The chain combines TRBV4-1 with TRBJ2-1, with no clear D. The germline CDR1 and CDR2 sequences are MGHRA and YSYEKL. This CDR3 is 13 amino acids long. V lost 1 base and J lost 6, with 7 bases in between. The CDR3 DNA reads as TGCGCCAGCAGCCAAGGCACTTCCAATGAGCAGTTCTTC. Residues: CASSQGTSNEQFF.

CDR3 in DNA: TGTGCCAGCGGCTTCGGACTGCAAGAGACCCAGTACTTC. Translation: CASGFGLQETQYF. This rearrangement joins TRBV4-2 to TRBJ2-5; maybe TRBD2 (5 bases). The germline V gene has CDR1 LGHNA and CDR2 YNFKEQ. The V gene lost 8 bases and the J gene lost 2 bases, with 12 bases spanning the gap. The CDR3 is 13 residues long.

This clonotype was counted between two and nine times. This chain uses TRBV12-3 or TRBV12-4 with TRBJ2-3, with D unresolved. V was cut by 1 base and J by 0 bases, with 11 bases left in between. This CDR3 spans 16 amino acids. CDR3 protein: CASSLVIDTSTDTQYF. CDR3 DNA sequence: TGTGCCAGCAGTTTAGTAATCGACACTAGCACAGATACGCAGTATTTT.

The rearrangement links TRBV7-9 to TRBJ2-7, with 9 bases aligning to TRBD2. Germline V gene data show CDR1 as SEHNR and CDR2 as FQNEAQ (reference sequence). This CDR3 contains 16 residues. The V and J ends lost 1 base and 4 bases, in that order; junction bases with no gene match: 8. CDR3 nucleotides: TGTGCCAGCAGCTTAGAAACTGGCCTAGCGGGGTACGAGCAGTACTTC. Its protein product is CASSLETGLAGYEQYF.

J is TRBJ1-6 and V is TRBV4-1; TRBD1 aligns across 8 bases. This CDR3 spans 15 amino acids. Germline V gene lookup returns CDR1 MGHRA and CDR2 YSYEKL. V was pared by 1 base and J by 9 bases, with 5 bases of the junction left unmatched. CDR3 DNA sequence: TGCGCCAGCAGCCAAGCAGGGGGCGGGGGTTCACCCCTCCACTTT. The encoded protein is CASSQAGGGGSPLHF.

The gene calls are TRBV7-9 and TRBJ2-4, with D possibly being TRBD1 or TRBD2 (5 bases each). V gave up 3 bases and J gave up 3 bases, with 9 bases separating them. The CDR3 runs to 14 residues. Germline V lookup: CDR1 SEHNR, CDR2 FQNEAQ (reference sequence). The CDR3 region is CASSLWGNKNIQYF. As DNA, the CDR3 is TGTGCCAGCAGCTTGTGGGGGAACAAAAACATTCAGTACTTC.

This clonotype was seen only a few times. Its ends do not fully match the called genes, so a read error is possible. The V call is TRBV6-5, the J call TRBJ2-4; TRBD2 is a possible D gene (6 bases). Germline CDR1 MNHEY, CDR2 SVGAGI. The CDR3 totals 14 residues. This chain's CDR3 is CASSYGGNENSQYF. The CDR3 DNA sequence: TGTGCCAGCAGTTACGGAGGGAATGAAAACAGTCAGTACTTC.

V gene TRBV7-9 combines with J gene TRBJ1-4; D is unresolved. Trimming took 5 bases from V and 12 from J, leaving 13 bases between them. Germline assignment: CDR1 SEHNR and CDR2 FQNEAQ (reference sequence). The CDR3 runs 12 residues. The CDR3 spells CASSPPGRELFF. The CDR3 nucleotides are TGTGCCAGCAGCCCTCCTGGAAGGGAACTGTTTTTT.

The rearrangement uses TRBV7-2 and TRBJ2-7; possibly TRBD1 for D (5 bases). This CDR3 has 13 residues. Germline CDR1 reads SGHTA; CDR2 reads FQGNSA. Trimming cost V 1 base and J 5 bases, with 9 bases left between them. Here the CDR3 reads CASSLVQGHEQYF. As DNA, the CDR3 is TGTGCCAGCAGCTTAGTTCAGGGCCACGAGCAGTACTTC.

The V call is TRBV12-3 or TRBV12-4, the J call TRBJ2-7; D might be TRBD2 (5 bases). V shed 6 bases and J shed 2 bases, with 11 bases lying between them. This CDR3 contains 13 residues. CDR3 protein: CASRVAGAYEQYF. The CDR3 nucleotides read TGTGCCAGCAGAGTTGCCGGGGCCTACGAGCAGTACTTC.

The table lists this clonotype with a few counts. The chain has TRBV4-1 and TRBJ1-2, with a tentative D call TRBD1 (6 bases). The CDR3 covers 16 residues. Germline CDR1 MGHRA, CDR2 YSYEKL. V was pared by 2 bases and J by 2 bases, with 15 bases between. The CDR3 DNA sequence: TGCGCCAGCAGCCAACAATACACGGGACAAAACTATGGCTACACCTTC. This sequence encodes CASSQQYTGQNYGYTF.

CDR3 in DNA: TGTGCCAGCAGTTCCCGGACAGACCTCCTCTCTGGGGCCAACGTCCTGACTTTC. It specifies CASSSRTDLLSGANVLTF. V usage is TRBV27 and J usage is TRBJ2-6, with a weak D call TRBD1 (6 bases). There are 18 residues in the CDR3. V was shortened by 4 bases and J by 0 bases, with 16 bases between the two germline ends. CDR1 MNHEY and CDR2 SMNVEV come from the germline V gene (reference sequence).

The table lists this clonotype with a few counts. The chain links TRBV12-3 or TRBV12-4 to TRBJ2-5, with 7 bases identical to TRBD1. The length of the CDR3 is 15 residues. J was trimmed by 5 bases and V by 5 bases; bases with no gene match: 11. The CDR3 coding sequence is TGTGCCAGCAGTCCCAAGACAGGGCTAGAGGAGACCCAGTACTTC. Translation gives CASSPKTGLEETQYF.

This clonotype has a handful of counts. CDR3 sequence reads: CSARDLLAGAVETQYF. DNA for the CDR3: TGCAGTGCTAGAGATCTGCTAGCGGGAGCGGTGGAGACCCAGTACTTC. This chain links TRBV20-1 with TRBJ2-5; 10 bases align to TRBD2. The junction had 9 bases not matched to a gene; V was cut back by 0 bases and J by 5 bases. The CDR3 contains 16 residues. CDR1 DFQATT and CDR2 SNEGSKA come from the germline V gene (reference sequence).

This clonotype has at least ten counts. This chain links TRBV28 with TRBJ1-3, with 7 bases lining up with TRBD1. The CDR3 has 15 amino acids. V lost 5 bases to trimming and J lost 3 bases; unmatched junction nucleotides: 7. CDR1 is MDHEN, CDR2 SYDVKM, per germline. The chain's CDR3 is CASSRQGWDGNTIYF. The CDR3 DNA reads as TGTGCCAGCAGTCGACAGGGTTGGGATGGAAACACCATATATTTT.

In this sample, this clonotype turned up many times. The chain links TRBV5-1 to TRBJ2-1; D may correspond to TRBD1 or TRBD2 (5 bases each). The CDR3 runs 16 residues. Per the germline V gene, CDR1 is SGHRS and CDR2 is YFSETQ. V gave up 7 bases and J gave up 0 bases, with 17 bases separating them. The CDR3 loop reads CASSREAASSYNEQFF. CDR3 bases: TGCGCCAGCTCCAGGGAAGCGGCAAGCTCCTACAATGAGCAGTTCTTC. The variable domain in full, completed from reference TRBV5-1 and TRBJ2-1, reads KAGVTQTPRYLIKTRGQQVTLSCSPISGHRSVSWYQQTPGQGLQFLFEYFSETQRNKGNFPGRFSGRQFSNSRSEMNVSTLELGDSALYLCASSREAASSYNEQFFGPGTRLTVL.

The chain joins TRBV27 to TRBJ2-7; the D gene is possibly TRBD1 (5 bases). The germline gives CDR1 MNHEY, CDR2 SMNVEV (reference sequence). CDR3 length: 13 residues. Trimming took off 0 bases at V and 3 bases at J, with 6 bases between the two ends. The CDR3 here is CASSLSQVYEQYF. The CDR3 DNA sequence: TGTGCCAGCAGTTTATCACAGGTCTACGAGCAGTACTTC.

This clonotype was detected only a few times. This chain connects TRBV11-2 to TRBJ2-7; D might be TRBD2 (6 bases). This CDR3 has 14 residues. Germline loops: CDR1 SGHAT, CDR2 FQNNGV. V lost 1 base to trimming and J lost 5 bases, with 12 bases between them. CDR3 amino acids: CASSLVQGGNEQYF. The CDR3 DNA is TGTGCCAGCAGCTTAGTCCAGGGAGGCAACGAGCAGTACTTC.

The rearrangement uses TRBV19 and TRBJ1-5; 8 positions agree with TRBD1. This CDR3 comprises 14 residues. V was clipped by 3 bases and J by 6 bases; unmatched bases: 4. In germline, CDR1 is LNHDA, CDR2 SQIVND (reference sequence). The DNA for the CDR3 is TGTGCCAGTAGTATTCCGGACAGGGTTCAGCCCCAGCATTTT. It encodes CASSIPDRVQPQHF.

This clonotype was detected only a few times. The chain carries TRBV28 and TRBJ1-2; D possibly corresponds to TRBD1 (5 bases). V was clipped by 6 bases and J by 6 bases, with 14 bases between them. The CDR3 length is 13 residues. Germline V gene sequence: CDR1 MDHEN, CDR2 SYDVKM. The CDR3 loop reads CASSPPLGDGYTF. Written as DNA, the CDR3 is TGTGCCAGCAGCCCCCCGTTGGGGGATGGCTACACCTTC.

This clonotype was observed a few times. V is TRBV10-3 and J is TRBJ2-7, with TRBD1 matching over 11 bases. V lost 6 bases and J lost 5; bases outside the gene matches: 9. Germline CDR1 ENHRY, CDR2 SYGVKD. The CDR3 contains 15 residues. This chain's CDR3 is CAISHGTGGFDEQYF. CDR3 DNA sequence: TGTGCCATCAGCCACGGGACAGGGGGATTCGACGAGCAGTACTTC.

The rearrangement uses TRBV28 and TRBJ2-1; D is ambiguous. Germline lookup yields CDR1 MDHEN and CDR2 SYDVKM. The germline V and J ends were trimmed by 5 bases and 4 bases, with 18 bases remaining between them. The CDR3 length is 16 residues. Written as DNA, the CDR3 is TGTGCCAGCAGTCCCCGATCGGCCCTGCTATACAATGAGCAGTTCTTC. Translation gives CASSPRSALLYNEQFF.

This clonotype was seen more than once but under ten times. The V gene is TRBV5-1, the J gene TRBJ2-7; perhaps TRBD2 as D (5 bases). V lost 3 bases to trimming and J lost 4 bases, with 11 bases between them. Germline CDR1 is SGHRS and CDR2 is YFSETQ. The CDR3 runs 13 residues. The CDR3 region is CASSSIEGYEQYF. The CDR3 region has the DNA TGCGCCAGCAGCTCTATCGAGGGTTACGAGCAGTACTTC.

This clonotype was seen a few times. The J gene is TRBJ2-7, the V gene TRBV11-2; no definite D call. Germline V gives CDR1 SGHAT, CDR2 FQNNGV. The CDR3 length is 12 residues. V dropped 8 bases and J dropped 2 bases, with 10 bases sitting between them. CDR3 DNA sequence: TGTGCCAGCGCTTTTACCCCCTACGAGCAGTACTTC. Translated: CASAFTPYEQYF.